This T cell receptor beta chain was identified during a study of shared clonotypes between healthy human individuals. With regard to this clone: The antigen remains undetermined.

Measured with immunoSEQ multiplex PCR; TCRdb has only the in-frame clones, and not every one. The sample contains approximately 2,000,000 clones, roughly 92% of which appear only once. The CDR3 has 15 residues. The germline gives CDR1 SQVTM, CDR2 ANQGSEA. Trimming at V came to 4 bases and at J to 1 base, leaving 7 bases not matched to a gene. Findings and limits, study-wide: The four-donor shared clonotypes exceeded non-shared clonotypes in generation probability, with non-shared ones scoring lower.

Caucasian adults living in Nashville, Tennessee, provided all samples. What was sequenced was naive CD4+ T cells from PBMCs. Subset of the sample: CD45RA+ positively selected. This TCR was recovered from a man aged 18 to 30 in good health. Some clones in this sample may be carry-over from other donors' samples. This chain uses TRBV29-1 with TRBJ1-5, with 7 bases matching TRBD1. The CDR3 sequence is CSVVVAGGSNQPQHF. The CDR3 DNA reads TGCAGCGTTGTCGTGGCAGGGGGGAGCAATCAGCCCCAGCATTTT. Full variable domain (missing parts from reference TRBV29-1 and TRBJ1-5): SAVISQKPSRDICQRGTSLTIQCQVDSQVTMMFWYRQQPGQSLTLIATANQGSEATYESGFVIDKFPISRPNLTFSTLTVSNMSPEDSSIYLCSVVVAGGSNQPQHFGDGTRLSIL.